The 17 T cell receptor beta chains given below trace back to one sample, sequenced in a study of cytomegalovirus exposure and HLA in healthy donors. With 60 Vbeta and 13 Jbeta primers, the PCR was carried out. Repertoires were generated with immunoSEQ multiplex PCR, while TCRdb's copy carries only in-frame clones and drops some. This repertoire shows 90,000 to 150,000 clones, roughly 70% found once; its top ten account for 4.1%. The sequencing input was PBMCs. The receptors were gathered from a woman in her thirties or forties in good health and CMV-seronegative.

This chain connects TRBV5-6 to TRBJ1-3; weak D call: TRBD1 (5 bases). The V gene lost 5 bases and the J gene lost 2 bases, with 11 bases spanning the gap. The CDR3 runs 14 residues. Germline values: CDR1 SGHDT, CDR2 YYEEEE. This chain's CDR3 is CASRQAGPGNTIYF. DNA for the CDR3: TGTGCCAGCAGACAGGCAGGGCCTGGAAACACCATATATTTT.

V gene TRBV5-5 combines with J gene TRBJ2-3, with 12 bases that match TRBD1. Germline assignment: CDR1 SGHKS and CDR2 YYEKEE (reference sequence). V shed 4 bases and J 4 bases; nucleotides not matched to a gene: 4. This CDR3 has 15 amino acids. CDR3 coding DNA: TGTGCCAGCAGCAAGGGACAGGGGGCCGCAGATACGCAGTATTTT. This translates into CASSKGQGAADTQYF. The full variable domain, in which reference TRBV5-5 and TRBJ2-3 provide the parts outside the CDR3, is DAGVTQSPTHLIKTRGQQVTLRCSPISGHKSVSWYQQVLGQGPQFIFQYYEKEERGRGNFPDRFSARQFPNYSSELNVNALLLGDSALYLCASSKGQGAADTQYFGPGTRLTVL.

A single count supports this clone. The chain uses TRBV28 and TRBJ2-1, with 7 nucleotides matching TRBD2. V trimming: 7 bases; J trimming: 8 bases; junction bases outside the gene matches: 14. The CDR3 has 15 amino acids. CDR1 and CDR2 from the germline V gene are MDHEN and SYDVKM. The CDR3 loop is CASTEGLAETDEQFF. The CDR3 nucleotides are TGTGCCAGCACCGAAGGGCTAGCGGAGACGGATGAGCAGTTCTTC.

The CDR3 spells CASSGRAGQETQYF. The DNA for the CDR3 is TGTGCCAGCAGCGGCAGGGCTGGCCAAGAGACCCAGTACTTC. The chain is built from TRBV9 and TRBJ2-5; D might be TRBD1 (5 bases). Germline V gene data show CDR1 as SGDLS and CDR2 as YYNGEE. This CDR3 is built from 14 residues. V gave up 3 bases and J gave up 1 base, with 10 bases separating them.

The genes are TRBV30 and TRBJ2-1; TRBD2 aligns across 8 bases. The V segment lost 1 base and the J segment 0 bases; nucleotides outside the gene matches: 17. Germline CDR1 is GTSNPN and CDR2 is SVGIG (reference sequence). The CDR3 spans 20 residues. The chain's CDR3 is CAWSETSPLSGTLSYNEQFF. CDR3 nucleotides: TGTGCCTGGAGTGAAACTAGCCCCCTTAGCGGGACGCTCTCCTACAATGAGCAGTTCTTC. The full variable domain, in which reference TRBV30 and TRBJ2-1 provide the parts outside the CDR3, is SQTIHQWPATLVQPVGSPLSLECTVEGTSNPNLYWYRQAAGRGLQLLFYSVGIGQISSEVPQNLSASRPQDRQFILSSKKLLLSDSGFYLCAWSETSPLSGTLSYNEQFFGPGTRLTVL.

In its sample, this clone was seen a few times. The chain links TRBV27 to TRBJ2-1, with D possibly being TRBD2 (5 bases). CDR1 and CDR2 from the germline V gene are MNHEY and SMNVEV (reference sequence). CDR3 length: 13 amino acids. The germline V and J ends were trimmed by 5 bases and 5 bases, with 10 bases remaining between them. DNA of the CDR3: TGTGCCAGCAGTCCCGACGGGGACAATGAGCAGTTCTTC. Protein: CASSPDGDNEQFF.

The V gene is TRBV6-5, the J gene TRBJ1-6; 7 positions match TRBD1. V was pared by 5 bases and J by 14 bases, with 12 bases of the junction left unmatched. The CDR3 covers 14 residues. Per germline, CDR1 MNHEY and CDR2 SVGAGI. CDR3 nucleotides: TGTGCCAGCAGTCTCTCCCTAGGGGGCTTCACCCTCCACTTT. Translation: CASSLSLGGFTLHF.

The J gene is TRBJ1-5, the V gene TRBV27; D may be TRBD1 (5 bases). CDR1 is MNHEY and CDR2 is SMNVEV in the germline V gene (reference sequence). Trimming left V 2 bases short and J 0 bases short, with 8 bases between. CDR3 length: 15 residues. CDR3 sequence (DNA): TGTGCCAGCAGTTTACGTCAGGGTAGCAATCAGCCCCAGCATTTT. This encodes CASSLRQGSNQPQHF.

This sequence joins TRBV5-1 and TRBJ2-5; weak D call: TRBD1 (6 bases). Near its end, the DNA agrees better with TRBJ2-7, so the J call may be wrong. Germline V gives CDR1 SGHRS, CDR2 YFSETQ. This CDR3 is 14 amino acids long. CDR3 sequence reads: CASSLWTDGYEQYF. The DNA for the CDR3 is TGCGCCAGCAGCTTGTGGACAGACGGATACGAGCAGTACTTC.

Regarding this clone: In the same sample, other DNA sequences code for this CDR3. The chain is built from TRBV27 and TRBJ1-1; 8 bases are a match to TRBD1. The V gene's germline CDR1 is MNHEY and CDR2 SMNVEV (reference sequence). After removal of 0 bases from V and 8 bases from J, the junction contained 8 bases not matched to a gene. The CDR3 sequence is 15 residues long. The CDR3 DNA follows: TGTGCCAGCAGTTTATCGACCTCCGGGACAGGAGAAGCTTTCTTT. This sequence encodes CASSLSTSGTGEAFF.

This rearrangement joins TRBV2 to TRBJ2-3; TRBD1 agrees at 7 bases. The CDR3 is 15 amino acids. The ends lost 6 bases at V and 7 bases at J; junction bases unmatched: 13. Per germline, CDR1 SNHLY and CDR2 FYNNEI. CDR3 bases: TGTGCCAGCAGCCGACAGGGAGTGACGACAAATACGCAGTATTTT. Protein: CASSRQGVTTNTQYF.

This clone was seen once. The chain has TRBV7-2 and TRBJ2-7; 8 bases map to TRBD2. The CDR3 length is 17 residues. The germline V gene has CDR1 SGHTA and CDR2 FQGNSA. After removal of 1 base from V and 3 bases from J, the junction contained 11 bases not matched to a gene. CDR3 nucleotide sequence: TGTGCCAGCAGCTTAGTTTCTGGAGCGGGGGCCAGCTACGAGCAGTACTTC. This translates into CASSLVSGAGASYEQYF.

The CDR3 reads CACSGGGRAKNIQYF. The CDR3 DNA sequence: TGTGCCTGTTCAGGGGGCGGACGGGCCAAAAACATTCAGTACTTC. The chain couples TRBV30 to TRBJ2-4; 8 bases fit TRBD1. CDR3 length: 15 amino acids. V lost 6 bases and J lost 1; bases outside the gene matches: 8. Germline V gives CDR1 GTSNPN, CDR2 SVGIG (reference sequence).

This clone showed up just a few times. The chain recombines TRBV7-8 with TRBJ1-5; 8 nucleotides agree with TRBD1. V lost 3 bases, J lost 0 bases, and 7 bases stayed unmatched. Germline values: CDR1 SGHVS, CDR2 FQNEAQ. The CDR3 has 17 residues. In DNA, the CDR3 is TGTGCCAGCAGCTTTCCTCCACAGGGGGATAGCAATCAGCCCCAGCATTTT. This gives the protein CASSFPPQGDSNQPQHF.

This clone has only a few counts. This sequence joins TRBV6-6 and TRBJ2-1; D is unclear. The CDR3 has 13 residues. The V and J ends lost 7 bases and 5 bases respectively, with 12 bases between them. Germline CDR1 reads MNHNY; CDR2 reads SVGAGI (reference sequence). CDR3 protein: CASTLKRDNEQFF. Here the CDR3 DNA reads TGTGCCAGCACCCTTAAACGGGACAATGAGCAGTTCTTC.

This chain links TRBV5-6 with TRBJ2-3, with D possibly TRBD2 on 6 matching bases. Trimming took off 1 base at V and 9 bases at J, with 12 bases between the two ends. This CDR3 has 13 amino acids. Germline assignment: CDR1 SGHDT and CDR2 YYEEEE. In DNA, the CDR3 is TGTGCCAGCAGCTTGTTGGGGGGAAGGACGCAGTATTTT. Its protein product is CASSLLGGRTQYF. Full variable domain (remainder filled in from reference TRBV5-6 and TRBJ2-3): DAGVTQSPTHLIKTRGQQVTLRCSPKSGHDTVSWYQQALGQGPQFIFQYYEEEERQRGNFPDRFSGHQFPNYSSELNVNALLLGDSALYLCASSLLGGRTQYFGPGTRLTVL.

CDR3 coding DNA: TGTGCCAGCAGCGTAGATTGGGGAGCCTACGAGCAGTACTTC. It is translated as CASSVDWGAYEQYF. This sequence joins TRBV9 and TRBJ2-7; tentative D call: TRBD2 (5 bases). The CDR3 extends over 14 amino acids. Trimming left V 0 bases short and J 2 bases short, with 9 bases between. The germline CDR1 and CDR2 sequences are SGDLS and YYNGEE. Drawing the rest from reference TRBV9 and TRBJ2-7, the complete variable domain is DSGVTQTPKHLITATGQRVTLRCSPRSGDLSVYWYQQSLDQGLQFLIQYYNGEERAKGNILERFSAQQFPDLHSELNLSSLELGDSALYFCASSVDWGAYEQYFGPGTRLTVT.